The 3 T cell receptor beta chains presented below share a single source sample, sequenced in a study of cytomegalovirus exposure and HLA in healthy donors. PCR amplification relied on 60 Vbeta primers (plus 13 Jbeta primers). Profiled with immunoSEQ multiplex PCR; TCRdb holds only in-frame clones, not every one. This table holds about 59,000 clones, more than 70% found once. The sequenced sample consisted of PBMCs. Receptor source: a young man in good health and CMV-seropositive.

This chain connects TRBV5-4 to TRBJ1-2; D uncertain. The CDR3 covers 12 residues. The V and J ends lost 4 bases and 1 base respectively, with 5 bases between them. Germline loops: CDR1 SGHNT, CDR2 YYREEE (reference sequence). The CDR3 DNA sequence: TGTGCCAGCAGCCTCAGTAACTATGGCTACACCTTC. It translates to CASSLSNYGYTF.

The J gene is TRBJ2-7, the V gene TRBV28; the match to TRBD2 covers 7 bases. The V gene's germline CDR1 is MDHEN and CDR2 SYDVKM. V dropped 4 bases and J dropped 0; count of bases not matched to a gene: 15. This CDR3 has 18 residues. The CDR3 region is CASSSPGEGHPDSYEQYF. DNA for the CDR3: TGTGCCAGCAGTTCCCCCGGGGAGGGGCACCCGGACTCCTACGAGCAGTACTTC.

In DNA, the CDR3 is TGTGCCAGCAGCGCCCAGGCACAAGATACGCAGTATTTT. It specifies CASSAQAQDTQYF. The genes are TRBV5-4 and TRBJ2-3; D gene unclear. The CDR3 is 13 amino acids. Germline V gene data show CDR1 as SGHNT and CDR2 as YYREEE (reference sequence). The V and J ends lost 4 bases and 5 bases respectively, with 11 bases between them.